Listed here are 13 T cell receptor beta chains from one sample, sequenced in a study of cytomegalovirus exposure and HLA in healthy donors. Both 60 Vbeta primers and 13 Jbeta primers went into the PCR. Repertoires were generated with immunoSEQ multiplex PCR, while TCRdb's copy carries only in-frame clones and drops some. The table includes 140,000 to 150,000 clones, over 75% detected once. Sequencing used PBMCs. Receptor source: a young woman in good health and CMV-seronegative.

The V gene is TRBV27, the J gene TRBJ1-2; 7 bases map to TRBD1. With V trimmed by 3 bases and J by 8 bases, 15 bases remained unmatched. CDR1 and CDR2 from the germline V gene are MNHEY and SMNVEV (reference sequence). The CDR3 covers 16 residues. The CDR3 DNA is TGTGCCAGCAGTTTTCTGGGTGGGACAGCGGAGTCGGGCTACACCTTC. Translating it yields CASSFLGGTAESGYTF.

The gene calls are TRBV7-9 and TRBJ2-7, with 11 bases aligning to TRBD2. The V segment lost 5 bases and the J segment 1 base; nucleotides outside the gene matches: 4. The CDR3 length is 15 residues. Per the germline V gene, CDR1 is SEHNR and CDR2 is FQNEAQ (reference sequence). CDR3 bases: TGTGCCAGCAGCGCGACTAGCGGGATTTCCTACGAGCAGTACTTC. This translates into CASSATSGISYEQYF.

The chain joins TRBV9 to TRBJ2-6; 7 bases are a match to TRBD1. Trimming took 4 bases from V and 2 from J; bases not matched to a gene: 9. Per germline, CDR1 SGDLS and CDR2 YYNGEE. The CDR3 has 17 residues. This chain's CDR3 is CASSYDRVSTGANVLTF. Here the CDR3 DNA reads TGTGCCAGCAGCTACGACAGGGTATCCACTGGGGCCAACGTCCTGACTTTC.

V and J are TRBV14 and TRBJ2-2; perhaps TRBD2 as D (6 bases). Germline lookup yields CDR1 SGHDN and CDR2 FVKESK. The CDR3 covers 18 residues. The V and J ends lost 0 bases and 3 bases respectively, with 17 bases between them. In nucleotides, the CDR3 is TGTGCCAGCAGCCAAGATCTGGTATTGGGGGAGGACACCGGGGAGCTGTTTTTT. The encoded protein is CASSQDLVLGEDTGELFF.

The rearrangement uses TRBV11-2 and TRBJ2-6, with a possible D match to TRBD1 (5 bases). This CDR3 is built from 15 residues. CDR1 and CDR2 from the germline V gene are SGHAT and FQNNGV. The ends were cut back, 5 bases at V and 0 bases at J, with 8 bases in the middle. CDR3 sequence (DNA): TGTGCCAGCAGCCGCGACAGCTCTGGGGCCAACGTCCTGACTTTC. Translated: CASSRDSSGANVLTF.

This clone came up a few times. The chain recombines TRBV18 with TRBJ1-1; weak D call: TRBD1 (6 bases). Germline V gives CDR1 KGHSH, CDR2 LQKENI. The CDR3 extends over 14 amino acids. V was pared by 5 bases and J by 1 base, with 11 bases between. The CDR3 reads CASSSEQGNTEAFF. In DNA, the CDR3 is TGTGCCAGCTCATCGGAACAGGGGAACACTGAAGCTTTCTTT.

The chain has TRBV4-1 and TRBJ2-3; 10 nucleotides match TRBD2. The V gene's germline CDR1 is MGHRA and CDR2 YSYEKL. V shed 6 bases and J 1 base; nucleotides not matched to a gene: 16. This CDR3 is 19 amino acids long. Here the CDR3 DNA reads TGCGCCAGCAGAAAAGGGGCCCTAGCGGGGGCCATAGGCACAGATACGCAGTATTTT. Translation gives CASRKGALAGAIGTDTQYF.

This clone came up a few times. The rearrangement uses TRBV5-6 and TRBJ2-1, with 10 bases aligning to TRBD1. This CDR3 comprises 15 residues. Germline CDR1 SGHDT, CDR2 YYEEEE. V gave up 3 bases and J gave up 7 bases; unmatched junction bases: 7. CDR3 nucleotides: TGTGCCAGCAGCTCCGGGACAGGGGACATAAATGAGCAGTTCTTC. It encodes CASSSGTGDINEQFF. Together with reference TRBV5-6 and TRBJ2-1, the CDR3 gives the full variable domain: DAGVTQSPTHLIKTRGQQVTLRCSPKSGHDTVSWYQQALGQGPQFIFQYYEEEERQRGNFPDRFSGHQFPNYSSELNVNALLLGDSALYLCASSSGTGDINEQFFGPGTRLTVL.

The rearrangement joins TRBV5-1 to TRBJ2-3, with 15 bases identical to TRBD2. J gave up 4 bases and V 3 bases, and 6 bases lay outside the gene matches. CDR1 SGHRS and CDR2 YFSETQ come from the germline V gene. This CDR3 is 17 amino acids long. The CDR3, as DNA: TGCGCCAGCAGCTGGGAGGGACTAGCGGGGGGCCCAGATACGCAGTATTTT. This codes for CASSWEGLAGGPDTQYF.

This clone turned up a few times. The J gene is TRBJ1-1, the V gene TRBV29-1; 12 bases are shared with TRBD1. The length of the CDR3 is 13 residues. J was trimmed by 4 bases and V by 7 bases; bases with no gene match: 4. Germline V CDR1 and CDR2: SQVTM, ANQGSEA. CDR3 nucleotides: TGCAGCGCCAAGGGACAGGGGGCCACTGAAGCTTTCTTT. Protein: CSAKGQGATEAFF. Looking up the rest from reference TRBV29-1 and TRBJ1-1 gives the full variable domain: SAVISQKPSRDICQRGTSLTIQCQVDSQVTMMFWYRQQPGQSLTLIATANQGSEATYESGFVIDKFPISRPNLTFSTLTVSNMSPEDSSIYLCSAKGQGATEAFFGQGTRLTVV.

The table lists this clone with a few counts. The chain combines TRBV4-3 with TRBJ1-1; D is possibly TRBD1 (5 bases). Trimming shortened V by 0 bases and J by 4 bases, and 9 bases separated the two germline ends. The CDR3 is made up of 14 amino acids. Germline CDR1 LGHNA, CDR2 YSLEER. In DNA, the CDR3 is TGCGCCAGCAGCCAAGACAGGGTTGGCACTGAAGCTTTCTTT. Encoded protein: CASSQDRVGTEAFF.

The chain recombines TRBV7-2 with TRBJ1-4; D ambiguous. The CDR3 contains 18 residues. The V gene's germline CDR1 is SGHTA and CDR2 FQGNSA. V lost 2 bases and J 1 base, leaving 17 bases between the germline ends. CDR3 DNA: TGTGCCAGCAGCTTATCCTCTCGGGTAGTCGGAACTAATGAAAAACTGTTTTTT. Protein sequence: CASSLSSRVVGTNEKLFF.

V and J are TRBV7-8 and TRBJ1-3, with D possibly matching TRBD1 (5 bases). The germline CDR1 and CDR2 sequences are SGHVS and FQNEAQ. V lost 0 bases to trimming and J lost 0 bases, with 21 bases between them. CDR3 size: 20 residues. The DNA of the CDR3 is TGTGCCAGCAGCTTAGCCTCCCGGGGCGGGGAATCACTCTCTGGAAACACCATATATTTT. As protein: CASSLASRGGESLSGNTIYF.